One sample yielded the 2 T cell receptor beta chains listed below, sequenced in a study of metastatic and nonmetastatic thyroid tumors. Via MiXCR, TCRdb re-called the PCR reads. Of tens of thousands of clones in the sample, more than 15% were seen once. Every patient underwent thyroid surgery untreated. Specimen: blood. Receptors originate from a female donor with papillary thyroid cancer or a benign thyroid nodule (not recorded which). Some clones in this sample may be carry-over from other donors' samples.

At least ten counts were recorded for this clone. The CDR3 bases are TGTGCCAGCAGCACCGGGACAGGGAATGGCTACACCTTC. It encodes CASSTGTGNGYTF. The rearrangement joins TRBV5-5 to TRBJ1-2, with 9 bases fitting TRBD1. J was trimmed by 6 bases and V by 4 bases; bases with no gene match: 4. The CDR3 has 13 residues. The germline CDR1 and CDR2 sequences are SGHKS and YYEKEE (reference sequence).

This clone has a count of ten or more. The genes are TRBV28 and TRBJ1-5; a weak D match, TRBD1 (5 bases). The length of the CDR3 is 16 residues. The germline V gene encodes CDR1 MDHEN and CDR2 SYDVKM. With 0 bases removed from V and 7 bases from J, the gap between germline ends came to 16 bases. Here the CDR3 DNA reads TGTGCCAGCAGTTTATGGGGGGGGGGGGGGAACCAGCCCCAGCATTTT. It is translated as CASSLWGGGGNQPQHF.